These 21 T cell receptor beta chains share one sample of origin, sequenced in a study of T cells in Graves' hyperthyroidism and ophthalmopathy (dated by TCRdb to about 2019). The library was obtained by multiplex PCR. The sequencer was an Illumina HiSeq 2000. Amplification of TCR beta CDR3 regions was carried out from RNA transcripts. A first-round RT-PCR of the TCR CDR3 used the HTBI primer set with the Qiagen OneStep RT-PCR kit. TCRdb took the public reads, trimmed them with fastp at Q25, ran MiXCR for clone calling and kept in-frame beta chains. For every CDR3 protein sequence, its rows merge into one entry that carries the most common genes and DNA. Present in this sample are around 800,000 distinct CDR3 sequences, over 35% of which were seen just once. The top ten constitute 8.9% of the sample. Sequencing was performed on blood. The receptor source for this set is a man between 18 and 29 years old with Graves' hyperthyroidism.

This clonotype was recorded at least ten times. The rearrangement uses TRBV12-3 or TRBV12-4 and TRBJ1-2; D is uncertain. Between the trimmed V and J ends, which lost 8 bases and 5 bases, there was a span of 9 bases. The CDR3 consists of 11 residues. The CDR3 is CASLAEYGYTF. The CDR3, as DNA: TGTGCCAGCCTGGCGGAGTATGGCTACACCTTC.

This clonotype was recorded at least ten times. The gene calls are TRBV7-2 and TRBJ1-6; 7 bases line up with TRBD1. The junction had 2 bases not matched to a gene; V was cut back by 1 base and J by 11 bases. CDR3 length: 13 amino acids. Germline loops: CDR1 SGHTA, CDR2 FQGNSA. The CDR3 sequence: CASSLEGTAPLHF. The CDR3 DNA is TGTGCCAGCAGCTTAGAGGGGACAGCACCCCTCCACTTT.

This clonotype was seen many times. The rearrangement uses TRBV25-1 and TRBJ2-2; D not certain. CDR1 and CDR2 (germline): MGHDK, SYGVNS. V lost 4 bases and J lost 3, with 3 bases in between. The CDR3 consists of 12 residues. DNA of the CDR3: TGTGCCAGCAGTGGTCACACCGGGGAGCTGTTTTTT. Translated, it gives CASSGHTGELFF.

This clonotype was seen more than once but under ten times. The genes are TRBV20-1 and TRBJ1-5, with no clear D. V was trimmed by 3 bases and J by 3 bases, leaving 9 bases between them. CDR3 length: 13 amino acids. The V gene's germline CDR1 is DFQATT and CDR2 SNEGSKA (reference sequence). CDR3 residues: CSARKGINQPQHF. CDR3 in DNA: TGCAGTGCTAGGAAAGGGATCAATCAGCCCCAGCATTTT.

Details on this clonotype: A much larger clone lies a single base off, so this may be a read error. The DNA for the CDR3 is TGTGCCAGCGAATGGGGGACTGAAGCTCTCTTT. Amino acid sequence: CASEWGTEALF. The chain joins TRBV6-5 to TRBJ1-1; D possibly corresponds to TRBD1 (5 bases). The CDR3 extends over 11 amino acids. CDR1 is MNHEY, CDR2 SVGAGI, per germline.

This clonotype was counted a few times. The chain carries TRBV5-1 and TRBJ2-7, with TRBD1 matching 7 bases. In germline, CDR1 is SGHRS, CDR2 YFSETQ. This CDR3 contains 15 residues. With V trimmed by 2 bases and J by 2 bases, 7 bases remained unmatched. CDR3 loop: CASSFGDRDAYEQYF. Written as DNA, the CDR3 is TGCGCCAGCAGCTTCGGGGACAGAGACGCCTACGAGCAGTACTTC.

This clonotype was detected many times. The chain couples TRBV10-3 to TRBJ2-5; D is undetermined. Trimming took 4 bases from V and 2 from J, leaving 17 bases between them. Per the germline V gene, CDR1 is ENHRY and CDR2 is SYGVKD. This CDR3 contains 16 residues. In DNA, the CDR3 is TGTGCCATCAGTGGCCTTTTGGATAACAGTCAAGAGACCCAGTACTTC. Its protein product is CAISGLLDNSQETQYF.

The chain joins TRBV29-1 to TRBJ2-7; D is uncertain. The CDR3 has 12 residues. Germline values: CDR1 SQVTM, CDR2 ANQGSEA. Trimming removed 4 bases from V and 3 bases from J, with 10 bases in between. In nucleotides, the CDR3 is TGCAGCGTTGCCTCGGATCGCTACGAGCAGTACTTC. This translates into CSVASDRYEQYF.

The chain has TRBV7-6 and TRBJ2-5; no reliable D call. CDR1 is SGHVS, CDR2 FNYEAQ, per germline. The V gene lost 0 bases and the J gene lost 5 bases, with 13 bases spanning the gap. CDR3 length equals 15 residues. The CDR3 reads CASSLAPKLGETQYF. Written as DNA, the CDR3 is TGTGCCAGCAGCTTAGCGCCCAAACTCGGGGAGACCCAGTACTTC.

This clonotype came up many times. The chain's CDR3 is CASSFGLEIEKLFF. The CDR3 nucleotides are TGTGCCAGCAGCTTCGGCTTAGAGATTGAAAAACTGTTTTTT. The chain links TRBV7-8 to TRBJ1-4; D not resolved. Germline assignment: CDR1 SGHVS and CDR2 FQNEAQ. The CDR3 contains 14 residues. V was clipped by 3 bases and J by 7 bases, with 12 bases between them.

This clonotype was counted at least ten times. The chain employs TRBV19 and TRBJ1-1; the D gene is possibly TRBD1 (6 bases). Germline V gene data show CDR1 as LNHDA and CDR2 as SQIVND (reference sequence). V was pared by 6 bases and J by 4 bases, with 18 bases between. This CDR3 spans 15 amino acids. In nucleotides, the CDR3 is TGTGCCAGTAGGGACTCCAGGGGATTGAGCACTGAAGCTTTCTTT. This encodes CASRDSRGLSTEAFF.

The chain carries TRBV6-5 and TRBJ1-2, with 8 bases matching TRBD1. The CDR3 length is 13 residues. Germline V CDR1 and CDR2: MNHEY, SVGAGI. J was trimmed by 6 bases and V by 0 bases; bases with no gene match: 0. The CDR3 sequence: CASSYSDRDGYTF. For the CDR3, the DNA is TGTGCCAGCAGTTACTCGGACAGGGATGGCTACACCTTC.

The chain carries TRBV15 and TRBJ1-1; D might be TRBD1 (5 bases). From germline, CDR1 is LNHNV and CDR2 YYDKDF (reference sequence). Trimming took off 1 base at V and 7 bases at J, with 13 bases between the two ends. The CDR3 is made up of 14 amino acids. Here the CDR3 DNA reads TGTGCCACCAGCAGAGCTTCGACAGTTGATGAAGCTTTCTTT. Translating gives CATSRASTVDEAFF.

This clonotype was picked up a small number of times. The J gene is TRBJ1-1, the V gene TRBV12-3 or TRBV12-4; no reliable D call. V was shortened by 5 bases and J by 1 base, with 17 bases between the two germline ends. This CDR3 contains 16 residues. The CDR3 loop is CASSPFLGRTNTEAFF. CDR3 coding DNA: TGTGCCAGCAGTCCTTTTCTTGGGCGTACGAACACTGAAGCTTTCTTT.

In its sample, this clonotype was seen a few times. This chain links TRBV6-5 with TRBJ1-2; D might be TRBD1 (5 bases). Per the germline V gene, CDR1 is MNHEY and CDR2 is SVGAGI. V lost 2 bases and J 8 bases, leaving 12 bases between the germline ends. This CDR3 is 13 amino acids long. As DNA, the CDR3 is TGTGCCAGCAGTTACGGGGGTTGGAGAGGCTACACCTTC. It specifies CASSYGGWRGYTF.

The chain links TRBV24-1 to TRBJ1-1; TRBD1 aligns across 8 bases. Germline values: CDR1 KGHDR, CDR2 SFDVKD. Trimming cost V 3 bases and J 3 bases; bases outside gene matches: 2. This CDR3 comprises 14 residues. This CDR3 is CATSDPDRDTEAFF. For the CDR3, the DNA is TGTGCCACCAGTGATCCGGACAGGGACACTGAAGCTTTCTTT.

This clonotype showed up just once. A clone one base away is much larger, so this may be a read error. This chain uses TRBV6-1 with TRBJ2-7, with a tentative D call TRBD1 (6 bases). This CDR3 is built from 14 residues. Germline V lookup: CDR1 MNHNS, CDR2 SASEGT. V lost 3 bases and J 1 base, leaving 10 bases between the germline ends. The CDR3 bases are TGTGCCAGCAGTGAGGGACAAACTTCCTACGAGCAGTACTTC. Its protein is CASSEGQTSYEQYF.

This clonotype was picked up a small number of times. The chain joins TRBV6-2 or TRBV6-3 to TRBJ1-1; unclear D gene. The CDR3 is made up of 12 amino acids. Germline V gives CDR1 MNHEY, CDR2 SVGEGT. Trimming took 2 bases from V and 3 from J, leaving 4 bases between them. The CDR3 loop is CASSYGHTEAFF. The CDR3 DNA reads as TGTGCCAGCAGTTACGGACACACTGAAGCTTTCTTT.

This clonotype has a handful of counts. The rearrangement joins TRBV4-2 to TRBJ2-5, with 8 nucleotides matching TRBD2. The V gene's germline CDR1 is LGHNA and CDR2 YNFKEQ. V lost 0 bases, J lost 2 bases, and 8 bases stayed unmatched. The CDR3 sequence is 17 residues long. In DNA, the CDR3 is TGTGCCAGCAGCCAAGATCCTTCGGCGGGAGGACAAGAGACCCAGTACTTC. This codes for CASSQDPSAGGQETQYF.

The gene calls are TRBV15 and TRBJ1-1, with 8 bases identical to TRBD1. This CDR3 spans 19 amino acids. Losses at the gene ends were 8 bases for V and 3 bases for J; bases not matched to a gene: 23. The germline CDR1 and CDR2 sequences are LNHNV and YYDKDF (reference sequence). The CDR3 region has the DNA TGTGCCACCGGTTCAACCTTCGACAGGGGCGTCGGTAGGTACACTGAAGCTTTCTTT. Translation gives CATGSTFDRGVGRYTEAFF.

The chain recombines TRBV27 with TRBJ2-5, with TRBD1 as a possible D gene (6 bases). In germline, CDR1 is MNHEY, CDR2 SMNVEV (reference sequence). V was trimmed by 0 bases and J by 5 bases, leaving 13 bases between them. There are 15 residues in the CDR3. DNA of the CDR3: TGTGCCAGCAGTTTATCGGGGGCGTGGTTGGAGACCCAGTACTTC. This sequence encodes CASSLSGAWLETQYF.